The text below deals with one T cell receptor beta chain. The sample carries other DNA sequences with the same CDR3. Only in-frame clones appear in the TCRdb table, and some are missing; sequencing was by immunoSEQ multiplex PCR. The sample lists roughly 2.4 million clones, approximately 96% occurring once. This entry comes from a study of shared clonotypes between healthy human individuals. The V gene's germline CDR1 is SGHNT and CDR2 YYREEE (reference sequence). This CDR3 region has 14 residues. Germline trimming cut 5 bases from V and 4 bases from J; bases unmatched to any gene: 8. The specimen sequenced was naive CD4+ T cells sorted from blood. Subset in this sample: CD45RA+ positively selected. The clonotype comes from a man between 18 and 35 years old in good health. The rearrangement uses TRBV5-4 and TRBJ2-5, with 7 bases identical to TRBD2. Here the CDR3 DNA reads TGTGCCAGCAGTCCGGGAGGTTTAGGAGAGACCCAGTACTTC. Encoded protein: CASSPGGLGETQYF.